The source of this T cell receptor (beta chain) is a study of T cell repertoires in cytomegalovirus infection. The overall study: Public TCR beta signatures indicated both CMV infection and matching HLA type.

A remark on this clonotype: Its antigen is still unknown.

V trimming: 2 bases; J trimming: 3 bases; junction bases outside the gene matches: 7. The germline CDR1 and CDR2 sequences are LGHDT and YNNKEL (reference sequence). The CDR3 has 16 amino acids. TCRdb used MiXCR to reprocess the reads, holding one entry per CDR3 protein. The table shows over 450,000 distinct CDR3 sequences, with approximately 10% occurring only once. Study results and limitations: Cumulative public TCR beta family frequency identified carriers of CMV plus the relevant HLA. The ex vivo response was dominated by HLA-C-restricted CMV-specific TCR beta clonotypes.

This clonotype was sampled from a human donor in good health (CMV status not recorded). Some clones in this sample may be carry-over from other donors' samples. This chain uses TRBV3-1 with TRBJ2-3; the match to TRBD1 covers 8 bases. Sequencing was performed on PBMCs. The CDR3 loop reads CASSQSRTGMTDTQYF. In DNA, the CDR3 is TGTGCCAGCAGCCAATCAAGGACAGGGATGACAGATACGCAGTATTTT.